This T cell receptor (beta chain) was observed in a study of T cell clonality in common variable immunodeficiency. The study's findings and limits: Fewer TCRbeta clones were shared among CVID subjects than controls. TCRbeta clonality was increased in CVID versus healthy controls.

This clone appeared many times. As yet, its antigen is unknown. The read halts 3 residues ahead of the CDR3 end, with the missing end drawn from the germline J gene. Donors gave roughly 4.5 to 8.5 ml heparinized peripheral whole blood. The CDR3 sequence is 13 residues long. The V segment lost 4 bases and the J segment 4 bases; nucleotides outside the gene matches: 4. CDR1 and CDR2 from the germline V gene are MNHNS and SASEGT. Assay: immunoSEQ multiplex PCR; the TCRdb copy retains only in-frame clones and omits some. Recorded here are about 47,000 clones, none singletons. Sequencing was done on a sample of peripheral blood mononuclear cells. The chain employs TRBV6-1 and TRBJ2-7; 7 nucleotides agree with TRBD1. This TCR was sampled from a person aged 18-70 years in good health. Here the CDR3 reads CASSAGQLYEQYF. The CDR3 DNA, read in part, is TGTGCCAGCAGTGCGGGACAGCTTTACGAG.